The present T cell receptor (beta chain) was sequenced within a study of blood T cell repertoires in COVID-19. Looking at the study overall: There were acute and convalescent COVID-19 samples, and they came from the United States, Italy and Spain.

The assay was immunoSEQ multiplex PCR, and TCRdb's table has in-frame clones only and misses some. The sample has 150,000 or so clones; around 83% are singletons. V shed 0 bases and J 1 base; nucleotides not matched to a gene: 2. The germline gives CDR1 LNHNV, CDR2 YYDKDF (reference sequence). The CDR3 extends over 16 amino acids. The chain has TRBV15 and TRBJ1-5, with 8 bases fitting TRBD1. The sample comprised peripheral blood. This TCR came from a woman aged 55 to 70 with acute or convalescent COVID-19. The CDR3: CATSRERQGSNQPQHF. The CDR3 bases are TGTGCCACCAGCAGAGAGAGACAGGGGAGCAATCAGCCCCAGCATTTT.